In this sample, the clone carrying this T cell receptor (beta chain) turned up a few times. No antigen is known for it. V shed 3 bases and J shed 0 bases, with 25 bases lying between them. Germline lookup yields CDR1 SNHLY and CDR2 FYNNEI. This CDR3 contains 20 residues. The data were obtained in a study of cytomegalovirus exposure and HLA in healthy donors. Points from the study as a whole: Earlier analysis found most TCR beta V segments productive about 90% or about 30% of the time. Among donors in an Asian-associated ancestry cluster, a later analysis reportedly found fewer N-insertions than the approximately 670-donor mean.

60 Vbeta and 13 Jbeta primers were used in PCR. Original processing methods: It was a later analysis that counted tens of millions of unique TCR beta chains, of which some 12 million were shared. TCRdb's copy holds only in-frame clones and misses some; the assay was immunoSEQ multiplex PCR. For V, J and clone size, that table is used; D and trimming come from the DNA. The table lists 150,000 to 200,000 clones, over 75% of them singletons. This sequence was found in a man aged 50-60 years in good health and CMV-seropositive. The genes are TRBV2 and TRBJ2-3; TRBD2 is a possible D gene (6 bases). The sample was PBMCs. CDR3 sequence reads: CASSDIASARFDFSTDTQYF. The CDR3 DNA sequence: TGTGCCAGCAGTGATATCGCTAGCGCACGGTTCGACTTTAGCACAGATACGCAGTATTTT.